This T cell receptor (beta chain) was sequenced during a study of CXCR3-negative and CXCR3-positive naive CD8 T cells. The CDR3 has 16 amino acids. CDR1 and CDR2 from the germline V gene are SNHLY and FYNNEI. The method, 5' RACE with UMI labels, was used to prepare the TRB cDNA libraries. TCRdb re-called the 5' RACE reads and catalogs CDR3 proteins one per entry, DNA excluded. This repertoire includes 70,000 to 100,000 distinct CDR3 sequences. V gene TRBV2 combines with J gene TRBJ1-1; there is no DNA to check the TCRdb D call of TRBD1. The sequence derives from a human donor in good health. Some clones in this sample may be carry-over from other donors' samples. The specimen was naive CXCR3- CD8+ T cells from blood. Subset defined: CD45RO-CCR7+CD27+CD95- naive CD8+ T cells lacking CXCR3 (TNR3-). The CDR3: CASSEAWGQGVTEAFF.